The 3 T cell receptor beta chains presented below share a single source sample, sequenced in a study of T cell changes during pregnancy in multiple sclerosis. The protocol was immunoSEQ multiplex PCR, while the TCRdb copy is restricted to in-frame clones and leaves out a portion. Altogether about 55,000 clones are present, under 95% being singletons, with the ten largest covering roughly 3.5%. Here the sequenced sample was CD8+ T cells from peripheral blood mononuclear cells, taken in the third trimester of pregnancy. The receptor source for this set is a female donor with multiple sclerosis, enrolled in a pregnancy study.

A remark on this clone: The junction shows a germline mismatch at one end, possibly a read error. The chain uses TRBV4-3 and TRBJ1-2, with a weak D call TRBD1 (6 bases). The CDR3 has 16 residues. Germline V CDR1 and CDR2: LGHNA, YSLEER. The CDR3 region has the DNA TGCGCCAGCAGCCAAGGGTGGACAGAAATCAACTATAGCTACACCTTC. It specifies CASSQGWTEINYSYTF.

This chain links TRBV4-2 with TRBJ1-1; the D is unclear. The CDR3 is 15 amino acids. Germline CDR1 is LGHNA and CDR2 is YNFKEQ. V lost 3 bases to trimming and J lost 3 bases, with 14 bases between them. CDR3 nucleotides: TGTGCCAGCAGCCACGCCCAAACTGGGCACACTGAAGCTTTCTTT. It is translated as CASSHAQTGHTEAFF.

The chain links TRBV30 to TRBJ2-3; 10 bases agree with TRBD1. Germline V lookup: CDR1 GTSNPN, CDR2 SVGIG (reference sequence). With V trimmed by 5 bases and J by 4 bases, 9 bases remained unmatched. This CDR3 contains 15 residues. CDR3 loop: CAWAPGTGAADTQYF. The CDR3 DNA reads as TGTGCCTGGGCCCCCGGGACAGGGGCGGCAGATACGCAGTATTTT.